Shown below are 27 T cell receptor beta chains from a single sample sequenced in a study of blood T cell repertoires in COVID-19 (dated by TCRdb to about 2020). Library preparation employed the immunoSEQ multiplex PCR assay. TCRdb provides this immuneACCESS table in a form limited to in-frame rearrangements. Some clones are lacking; in checked studies, under half of them reflect an unresolved V gene, and why the rest are absent is not known. For this sample there are 270,000 or so clones; around 82% appear just once. The ten largest make up approximately 9% of the sample. Sequences were obtained from peripheral blood. All receptors derive from a human donor in a cohort sampled during active COVID-19.

The rearrangement links TRBV6-5 to TRBJ1-1; unclear D gene. Germline values: CDR1 MNHEY, CDR2 SVGAGI. This CDR3 contains 13 residues. With 5 bases removed from V and 10 bases from J, the gap between germline ends came to 17 bases. The CDR3: CASSQTTGISAFF. The CDR3 DNA follows: TGTGCCAGCAGTCAAACCACGGGTATCTCAGCTTTCTTT.

The genes are TRBV19 and TRBJ2-7; D is perhaps TRBD2 (6 bases). The CDR3 has 17 amino acids. V dropped 5 bases and J dropped 4 bases, with 24 bases sitting between them. Germline V gene lookup returns CDR1 LNHDA and CDR2 SQIVND (reference sequence). The CDR3 DNA is TGTGCCAGTAGTGCATCGGGAGTCCCGGCTCAGGGATACGAGCAGTACTTC. Translating gives CASSASGVPAQGYEQYF.

V gene TRBV5-6 combines with J gene TRBJ2-3; 8 positions agree with TRBD2. Germline lookup yields CDR1 SGHDT and CDR2 YYEEEE. Trimming took 4 bases from V and 0 from J; bases not matched to a gene: 7. This CDR3 comprises 16 residues. The CDR3 region has the DNA TGTGCCAGCAGCGGCCGAACTAGCGGAAGCACAGATACGCAGTATTTT. Encoded protein: CASSGRTSGSTDTQYF.

This rearrangement joins TRBV5-8 to TRBJ1-1, with a tentative D call TRBD1 (5 bases). Trimming took 1 base from V and 1 from J, leaving 11 bases between them. Germline values: CDR1 SGHTS, CDR2 YDEGEE. CDR3 length: 15 residues. CDR3 protein: CASSLKGFQNTEAFF. The CDR3 region has the DNA TGTGCCAGCAGCTTGAAGGGGTTTCAGAACACTGAAGCTTTCTTT. Complete variable domain (other parts from reference TRBV5-8 and TRBJ1-1): EAGVTQSPTHLIKTRGQQATLRCSPISGHTSVYWYQQALGLGLQFLLWYDEGEERNRGNFPPRFSGRQFPNYSSELNVNALELEDSALYLCASSLKGFQNTEAFFGQGTRLTVV.

This chain connects TRBV5-1 to TRBJ1-1, with TRBD1 as a possible D gene (5 bases). The V gene lost 4 bases and the J gene lost 1 base, with 14 bases spanning the gap. Germline CDR1 is SGHRS and CDR2 is YFSETQ. This CDR3 has 15 amino acids. The CDR3 sequence is CASSTLRAPNTEAFF. The CDR3 region has the DNA TGCGCCAGCAGCACCCTCAGGGCTCCGAACACTGAAGCTTTCTTT.

The chain links TRBV4-1 to TRBJ1-5; D uncertain. V dropped 0 bases and J dropped 3 bases, with 3 bases sitting between them. CDR1 is MGHRA and CDR2 is YSYEKL in the germline V gene. CDR3 length: 13 residues. Here the CDR3 DNA reads TGCGCCAGCAGCCAAGATCACAATCAGCCCCAGCATTTT. This gives the protein CASSQDHNQPQHF.

Written as DNA, the CDR3 is TGTGCCAGCTCACCACGGCCACAGGGGGCTGAACAGCCCCAGCATTTT. Translation gives CASSPRPQGAEQPQHF. The genes are TRBV18 and TRBJ1-5; 9 bases match TRBD1. CDR1 is KGHSH and CDR2 is LQKENI in the germline V gene. The CDR3 has 16 residues. V lost 1 base to trimming and J lost 7 bases; unmatched junction nucleotides: 8.

This chain links TRBV19 with TRBJ1-5; D may be TRBD1 (6 bases). Trimming removed 6 bases from V and 9 bases from J, with 21 bases in between. This CDR3 spans 15 amino acids. CDR1 is LNHDA, CDR2 SQIVND, per germline (reference sequence). The CDR3 DNA reads as TGTGCCAGTAGCGTAGGACAGCCGGGAGGGCCGCCCCAGCATTTT. Translated, it gives CASSVGQPGGPPQHF.

The chain has TRBV7-3 and TRBJ2-2; tentatively, D is TRBD2 (5 bases). CDR3 size: 14 residues. V was trimmed by 5 bases and J by 7 bases, leaving 14 bases between them. The germline V gene encodes CDR1 SGHTA and CDR2 FQGTGA. As DNA, the CDR3 is TGTGCCAGCAGCCCTGGGCCTGGGAGCGGGGAGCTGTTTTTT. Protein: CASSPGPGSGELFF.

The V call is TRBV2, the J call TRBJ1-2, with TRBD1 identical over 7 bases. There are 13 residues in the CDR3. After removal of 5 bases from V and 2 bases from J, the junction contained 2 bases not matched to a gene. The germline gives CDR1 SNHLY, CDR2 FYNNEI. This CDR3 is CASSPDRNYGYTF. CDR3 DNA sequence: TGTGCCAGCAGTCCGGACAGGAACTATGGCTACACCTTC.

This clone came up once. The rearrangement uses TRBV4-2 and TRBJ2-6; TRBD2 matches 9 bases. The CDR3 consists of 18 residues. Trimming removed 1 base from V and 0 bases from J; junction bases left unmatched: 4. Germline V gene data show CDR1 as LGHNA and CDR2 as YNFKEQ. In nucleotides, the CDR3 is TGTGCCAGCAGCCAAGGAGCGGGGGGATACTCTGGGGCCAACGTCCTGACTTTC. It translates to CASSQGAGGYSGANVLTF.

The V call is TRBV5-1, the J call TRBJ2-7, with D possibly matching TRBD2 (6 bases). V was shortened by 6 bases and J by 0 bases, with 7 bases between the two germline ends. Per the germline V gene, CDR1 is SGHRS and CDR2 is YFSETQ. The CDR3 is 12 residues long. DNA for the CDR3: TGCGCCAGCATGGGGGGCTCCTACGAGCAGTACTTC. Encoded protein: CASMGGSYEQYF.

This clone came up once. The J gene is TRBJ2-2, the V gene TRBV3-1 (or the pseudogene TRBV3-2); no firm D call. Trimming stripped 4 bases from V and 7 bases from J, with 7 bases between. This CDR3 is 12 amino acids long. Germline V lookup: CDR1 LGHDT, CDR2 YNNKEL (reference sequence). CDR3 nucleotides: TGTGCCAGCAGCCTACTTGGCGGGGAGCTGTTTTTT. It codes for CASSLLGGELFF.

This rearrangement joins TRBV12-5 to TRBJ2-7, with 7 bases fitting TRBD2. This CDR3 has 14 residues. CDR1 is LGHNT, CDR2 FRNRAP, per germline. V shed 0 bases, J shed 4 bases, and the junction held 3 bases outside the gene matches. Written as DNA, the CDR3 is TGTGCTAGTGGTTTGGTGGGAGGGCTATACGAGCAGTACTTC. The encoded protein is CASGLVGGLYEQYF.

The chain joins TRBV28 to TRBJ1-1; no clear D gene. CDR3 length: 13 amino acids. From germline, CDR1 is MDHEN and CDR2 SYDVKM. V lost 5 bases, J lost 6 bases, and 13 bases lay in between. CDR3 nucleotide sequence: TGTGCCAGCAGTGAGCTGGTAAACGCTGAAGCTTTCTTT. This sequence encodes CASSELVNAEAFF. Supplemented by reference TRBV28 and TRBJ1-1, the full variable domain reads DVKVTQSSRYLVKRTGEKVFLECVQDMDHENMFWYRQDPGLGLRLIYFSYDVKMKEKGDIPEGYSVSREKKERFSLILESASTNQTSMYLCASSELVNAEAFFGQGTRLTVV.

The chain carries TRBV6-5 and TRBJ1-4, with D perhaps matching TRBD1 (6 bases). Between the trimmed V and J ends, which lost 0 bases and 5 bases, there was a span of 7 bases. The CDR3 runs 14 residues. Germline V gene data show CDR1 as MNHEY and CDR2 as SVGAGI. The CDR3 DNA reads TGTGCCAGCAGTTACTCAGGGGGAAATGAAAAACTGTTTTTT. This gives the protein CASSYSGGNEKLFF.

The chain has TRBV5-5 and TRBJ1-2, with a possible D match to TRBD1 (5 bases). V lost 4 bases and J 0 bases, leaving 7 bases between the germline ends. The CDR3 contains 13 residues. Germline V gene sequence: CDR1 SGHKS, CDR2 YYEKEE (reference sequence). In DNA, the CDR3 is TGTGCCAGCAGCCTGACAGCTAACTATGGCTACACCTTC. This translates into CASSLTANYGYTF.

CDR3 residues: CASSLARGGSTEAFF. DNA of the CDR3: TGCGCCAGCAGCTTGGCCCGGGGTGGGAGCACTGAAGCTTTCTTT. J is TRBJ1-1 and V is TRBV5-1; D is ambiguous. CDR1 is SGHRS, CDR2 YFSETQ, per germline. The V gene lost 0 bases and the J gene lost 4 bases, with 13 bases spanning the gap. There are 15 residues in the CDR3.

This chain links TRBV3-1 (or the pseudogene TRBV3-2) with TRBJ1-2, with TRBD1 identical over 8 bases. The CDR3 contains 15 residues. The V gene's germline CDR1 is LGHDT and CDR2 YNNKEL (reference sequence). The trim removed 5 bases at V and 7 bases at J, leaving 12 bases unmatched. The CDR3 bases are TGTGCCAGCAGCTTTAGACAGGGGACCCTGAGTGGCTACACCTTC. Amino acids: CASSFRQGTLSGYTF.

This clone turned up a few times. V gene TRBV12-5 combines with J gene TRBJ2-7; 7 bases are a match to TRBD1. Germline V gene sequence: CDR1 LGHNT, CDR2 FRNRAP. V shed 6 bases and J 1 base; nucleotides not matched to a gene: 9. The CDR3 covers 15 residues. DNA of the CDR3: TGTGCTAGTGGACCCGCCGGGACAGCTTCCTACGAGCAGTACTTC. Its protein product is CASGPAGTASYEQYF.

V and J are TRBV24-1 and TRBJ2-1, with D maybe TRBD1 (5 bases). From germline, CDR1 is KGHDR and CDR2 SFDVKD. The CDR3 has 16 residues. V dropped 4 bases and J dropped 8 bases, with 20 bases sitting between them. The CDR3 DNA follows: TGTGCCACCAGTGACCTCCGAGCCGGACAAGTTGATGAGCAGTTCTTC. It encodes CATSDLRAGQVDEQFF.

The gene calls are TRBV11-3 and TRBJ1-1, with 7 bases identical to TRBD1. The germline V gene has CDR1 SGHNT and CDR2 YENEEA. The junction had 2 bases not matched to a gene; V was cut back by 1 base and J by 6 bases. The CDR3 loop spans 13 amino acids. The CDR3 loop reads CASSLVQGAEAFF. The DNA for the CDR3 is TGTGCCAGCAGCTTAGTTCAGGGGGCTGAAGCTTTCTTT.

V is TRBV5-1 and J is TRBJ1-3; TRBD1 is a possible D gene (6 bases). Germline assignment: CDR1 SGHRS and CDR2 YFSETQ. V lost 4 bases to trimming and J lost 1 base, with 18 bases between them. The CDR3 length is 17 residues. The CDR3 sequence is CASSISTGLASGNTIYF. The CDR3 nucleotides read TGCGCCAGCAGCATATCTACAGGGTTAGCTTCTGGAAACACCATATATTTT.

In regard to this clone: Other DNA sequences of this sample code for an identical CDR3. The rearrangement joins TRBV2 to TRBJ1-1; weak D call: TRBD1 (6 bases). This CDR3 contains 13 residues. The V gene's germline CDR1 is SNHLY and CDR2 FYNNEI. With 4 bases removed from V and 2 bases from J, the gap between germline ends came to 8 bases. The CDR3 protein is CASSGQVNTEAFF. Written as DNA, the CDR3 is TGTGCCAGCAGTGGACAGGTCAACACTGAAGCTTTCTTT. The full variable domain, completed using reference TRBV2 and TRBJ1-1, is EPEVTQTPSHQVTQMGQEVILRCVPISNHLYFYWYRQILGQKVEFLVSFYNNEISEKSEIFDDQFSVERPDGSNFTLKIRSTKLEDSAMYFCASSGQVNTEAFFGQGTRLTVV.

The genes are TRBV13 and TRBJ2-3; 7 bases map to TRBD1. The CDR3 totals 15 residues. Germline lookup yields CDR1 PRHDT and CDR2 FYEKMQ (reference sequence). Trimming removed 2 bases from V and 6 bases from J; junction bases left unmatched: 8. The CDR3 bases are TGTGCCAGCAGCTTATTGAAGGGGGCCTGGGATACGCAGTATTTT. This encodes CASSLLKGAWDTQYF.

J is TRBJ1-1 and V is TRBV5-1; D may be TRBD1 (6 bases). Germline loops: CDR1 SGHRS, CDR2 YFSETQ. This CDR3 has 16 residues. V lost 4 bases to trimming and J lost 6 bases, with 22 bases between them. In nucleotides, the CDR3 is TGCGCCAGCAGCCCCGGGACAATTAAGAAGCACGCTGAAGCTTTCTTT. Residues: CASSPGTIKKHAEAFF.

This clone was observed once. The CDR3 bases are TGTGCCAGCAGTGAAGCCGGGACAGGGGGTCGCGAGCAGTACTTC. It yields the protein CASSEAGTGGREQYF. The rearrangement uses TRBV6-1 and TRBJ2-7, with 11 bases identical to TRBD1. The CDR3 has 15 residues. Germline V gene data show CDR1 as MNHNS and CDR2 as SASEGT. The V gene end was trimmed by 0 bases and the J gene end by 6 bases; junction bases not matched to a gene: 4.